This T cell receptor beta chain was identified in a study of blood T cells in healthy people across ages. This clonotype appeared many times. Antigen specificity is unknown. A second PCR, run for about 7 to 11 cycles, used a sample-barcoded 5' primer plus a J-beta primer mix. TCRdb fed the 5' RACE reads into MiXCR, producing one record per CDR3 protein. This table holds under 950,000 distinct CDR3 sequences, over 20% found once. Drawn from each donor were ten milliliters of peripheral blood. This CDR3 spans 16 amino acids. V shed 3 bases and J shed 0 bases, with 11 bases lying between them. Germline values: CDR1 MNHEY, CDR2 SMNVEV (reference sequence). Findings and caveats of the study: Long-lived donors exceeded aged donors in naive CD4+ cells and diversity.

This sequence originates from a man aged 65 to 85 in good health. The chain recombines TRBV27 with TRBJ2-2; D gene ambiguous. Specimen: blood. Written as DNA, the CDR3 is TGTGCCAGCAGTTTCCTGTCAAAGGCGAACACCGGGGAGCTGTTTTTT. The encoded protein is CASSFLSKANTGELFF.